These 28 T cell receptor beta chains originate from one sample sequenced in a study of Ad26.COV2.S vaccination and SARS-CoV-2 variants. Regarding treatment: about 20 received Ad26.COV2.S at low or high dose, single or two shots; roughly 5 received placebo; per-sample allocation not given. The samples date from day 63 after the first vaccine or placebo injection. Generated by immunoSEQ multiplex PCR, the TCRdb table keeps only in-frame clones and is missing some. The sample holds a few hundred thousand clones; approximately 87% are singletons and the top ten take approximately 4%. The source was peripheral blood, collected in a trial of Ad26.COV2.S vaccine versus placebo. The receptors come from a person between 18 and 60 years old who received the Ad26.COV2.S COVID-19 vaccine or a placebo.

The chain uses TRBV7-9 and TRBJ2-1, with 8 bases matching TRBD2. V shed 5 bases, J shed 1 base, and the junction held 7 bases outside the gene matches. Germline CDR1 is SEHNR and CDR2 is FQNEAQ (reference sequence). The CDR3 runs 16 residues. Written as DNA, the CDR3 is TGTGCCAGCAGCCCTAGGGGGACTAGATCCTACAATGAGCAGTTCTTC. Amino acid sequence: CASSPRGTRSYNEQFF.

The chain has TRBV29-1 and TRBJ1-5; D is uncertain. Germline loops: CDR1 SQVTM, CDR2 ANQGSEA. V gave up 7 bases and J gave up 0 bases, with 7 bases separating them. The CDR3 is made up of 12 amino acids. The CDR3 loop reads CSAGDSNQPQHF. The DNA of the CDR3 is TGCAGCGCCGGGGATAGCAATCAGCCCCAGCATTTT.

The V gene is TRBV11-2, the J gene TRBJ2-7; the match to TRBD2 covers 14 bases. The CDR3 extends over 16 amino acids. J lost 7 bases, V lost 4 bases, and 9 bases had no gene match. The V gene's germline CDR1 is SGHAT and CDR2 FQNNGV. The CDR3, as DNA: TGTGCCAGCAGCTCGACTAGCGGGGGGGCCAGATATGAGCAGTACTTC. Translated: CASSSTSGGARYEQYF.

The genes are TRBV2 and TRBJ1-2; D is ambiguous. Germline CDR1 and CDR2: SNHLY and FYNNEI. The CDR3 has 13 residues. Trimming took 2 bases from V and 6 from J, leaving 10 bases between them. The CDR3 DNA is TGTGCCAGCAGTGAACCAGACATGGATGGCTACACCTTC. This translates into CASSEPDMDGYTF.

The rearrangement joins TRBV2 to TRBJ1-1; no firm D call. Germline lookup yields CDR1 SNHLY and CDR2 FYNNEI. Deletions cut 6 bases from V and 0 bases from J, with 8 bases between. There are 13 residues in the CDR3. The CDR3 DNA follows: TGTGCCAGCAGGGCAGAGATGAACACTGAAGCTTTCTTT. Translated, it gives CASRAEMNTEAFF. Full variable domain (remainder filled in from reference TRBV2 and TRBJ1-1): EPEVTQTPSHQVTQMGQEVILRCVPISNHLYFYWYRQILGQKVEFLVSFYNNEISEKSEIFDDQFSVERPDGSNFTLKIRSTKLEDSAMYFCASRAEMNTEAFFGQGTRLTVV.

The chain carries TRBV30 and TRBJ2-5, with D unclear. Germline CDR1 is GTSNPN and CDR2 is SVGIG (reference sequence). Between the trimmed V and J ends, which lost 1 base and 3 bases, there was a span of 0 bases. The CDR3 extends over 10 amino acids. CDR3 in DNA: TGTGCCTGGAGTGAAGAGACCCAGTACTTC. Its protein product is CAWSEETQYF.

The rearrangement uses TRBV2 and TRBJ2-7; D remains unclear. Germline CDR1 is SNHLY and CDR2 is FYNNEI. The CDR3 contains 12 residues. V lost 7 bases and J lost 7, with 14 bases in between. The CDR3: CASTTGLSEQYF. CDR3 bases: TGTGCCAGCACCACCGGTTTGAGTGAGCAGTACTTC.

In its sample, this clone was seen a few times. V usage is TRBV13 and J usage is TRBJ2-7; 10 nucleotides align to TRBD2. The J segment lost 10 bases and the V segment lost 8 bases, leaving 8 bases of the junction unmatched. Germline CDR1 reads PRHDT; CDR2 reads FYEKMQ (reference sequence). The CDR3 sequence is 12 residues long. The CDR3 sequence: CASSRLAGAQYF. DNA for the CDR3: TGTGCCAGCTCACGGCTAGCGGGAGCCCAGTACTTC.

This sequence joins TRBV19 and TRBJ1-1, with D uncertain. CDR1 and CDR2 (germline): LNHDA, SQIVND (reference sequence). The CDR3 length is 14 residues. V was cut by 0 bases and J by 1 base, with 6 bases left in between. The CDR3 sequence is CASSIDHTNTEAFF. Written as DNA, the CDR3 is TGTGCCAGTAGTATAGACCACACGAACACTGAAGCTTTCTTT.

The V and J genes are TRBV7-9 and TRBJ2-4, with TRBD1 matching 7 bases. The germline V gene has CDR1 SEHNR and CDR2 FQNEAQ (reference sequence). The V gene end was trimmed by 4 bases and the J gene end by 3 bases; junction bases not matched to a gene: 9. The CDR3 has 16 amino acids. This CDR3 reads CASSYPTGESKNIQYF. The CDR3 DNA is TGTGCCAGCAGCTACCCAACAGGGGAGAGCAAAAACATTCAGTACTTC.

The rearrangement uses TRBV6-2 or TRBV6-3 and TRBJ2-3; D gene unclear. Trimming stripped 5 bases from V and 6 bases from J, with 15 bases between. CDR1 is MNHEY and CDR2 is SVGEGT in the germline V gene. The CDR3 consists of 14 residues. This CDR3 is CASSTEERPDTQYF. The CDR3 DNA follows: TGTGCCAGCAGTACCGAAGAAAGGCCCGATACGCAGTATTTT.

The chain combines TRBV18 with TRBJ1-4, with D perhaps TRBD1 (5 bases). This CDR3 contains 13 residues. CDR1 and CDR2 (germline): KGHSH, LQKENI. V dropped 10 bases and J dropped 7 bases, with 16 bases sitting between them. CDR3 protein: CAISGARGEKLFF. In DNA, the CDR3 is TGTGCCATCTCCGGGGCCCGGGGTGAAAAACTGTTTTTT.

The chain is built from TRBV11-2 and TRBJ2-5; D is tentatively TRBD1 or TRBD2 (5 bases each). Trimming pared 0 bases from V and 3 bases from J, leaving 11 bases between. The CDR3 is 15 residues long. Germline CDR1 is SGHAT and CDR2 is FQNNGV. The CDR3: CASSLDPGREETQYF. CDR3 bases: TGTGCCAGCAGCTTAGACCCGGGGCGCGAAGAGACCCAGTACTTC.

In nucleotides, the CDR3 is TGCGCCAGCAGCTTGAACAGGGCCTATGGCTACACCTTC. This encodes CASSLNRAYGYTF. This rearrangement joins TRBV5-1 to TRBJ1-2; TRBD1 is a possible D gene (6 bases). There are 13 residues in the CDR3. The ends were cut back, 1 base at V and 4 bases at J, with 8 bases in the middle. Germline V gene data show CDR1 as SGHRS and CDR2 as YFSETQ.

The rearrangement joins TRBV6-5 to TRBJ2-2, with no clear D. The CDR3 extends over 13 amino acids. Trimming removed 11 bases from V and 6 bases from J, with 16 bases in between. Germline CDR1 MNHEY, CDR2 SVGAGI. CDR3 sequence reads: CAPVGRDSGELFF. DNA for the CDR3: TGTGCCCCGGTAGGCAGAGACTCCGGGGAGCTGTTTTTT.

V and J are TRBV5-4 and TRBJ2-5; TRBD2 aligns across 7 bases. Germline V gene lookup returns CDR1 SGHNT and CDR2 YYREEE (reference sequence). V trimming: 4 bases; J trimming: 0 bases; junction bases outside the gene matches: 6. The CDR3 length is 15 residues. This CDR3 is CASSLRRENQETQYF. Here the CDR3 DNA reads TGTGCCAGCAGCCTAAGGCGGGAGAACCAAGAGACCCAGTACTTC.

V and J are TRBV9 and TRBJ2-2; 10 positions match TRBD2. The CDR3 runs to 17 residues. J was trimmed by 2 bases and V by 3 bases; bases with no gene match: 7. Germline CDR1 is SGDLS and CDR2 is YYNGEE. The CDR3 loop is CASSAPASGGNTGELFF. The CDR3 bases are TGTGCCAGCAGCGCACCAGCTAGCGGGGGAAACACCGGGGAGCTGTTTTTT.

The CDR3 DNA reads as TGTGCCAGCAGCTATAGCGGGGGGGCCGTCAATGAGCAGTTCTTC. Translating it yields CASSYSGGAVNEQFF. The chain recombines TRBV6-6 with TRBJ2-1; 11 bases line up with TRBD2. The ends lost 6 bases at V and 6 bases at J; junction bases unmatched: 7. The CDR3 runs 15 residues. Germline CDR1 reads MNHNY; CDR2 reads SVGAGI (reference sequence).

The table lists this clone with a few counts. The chain recombines TRBV24-1 with TRBJ1-1, with D perhaps TRBD1 (6 bases). V was shortened by 2 bases and J by 8 bases, with 8 bases between the two germline ends. The germline gives CDR1 KGHDR, CDR2 SFDVKD. The CDR3 spans 12 residues. The CDR3 DNA reads TGTGCCACCAGTGATTCCGGGACAGAAGCTTTCTTT. Translated, it gives CATSDSGTEAFF.

The count of this clone is one. For the CDR3, the DNA is TGTGCCAGCAGTGTGATTCGGACTGGGGGGTTCGGGGAGCTGTTTTTT. It codes for CASSVIRTGGFGELFF. V is TRBV2 and J is TRBJ2-2, with TRBD2 as a possible D gene (6 bases). This CDR3 comprises 16 residues. The V end was cut by 4 bases, the J end by 7 bases, with 19 bases between. CDR1 is SNHLY, CDR2 FYNNEI, per germline.

The rearrangement joins TRBV15 to TRBJ2-7, with a possible D match to TRBD1 (5 bases). This CDR3 spans 13 amino acids. V shed 5 bases and J shed 6 bases, with 14 bases lying between them. Per germline, CDR1 LNHNV and CDR2 YYDKDF (reference sequence). The CDR3 DNA follows: TGTGCCACCAGCGGCAGGGTTATGGGCGAGCAGTACTTC. Its protein is CATSGRVMGEQYF.

The chain's CDR3 is CASSLGDGGGLYGYTF. DNA of the CDR3: TGTGCCAGCAGCTTGGGGGATGGGGGTGGCCTATATGGCTACACCTTC. The V gene is TRBV5-4, the J gene TRBJ1-2; D is perhaps TRBD1 (5 bases). V was shortened by 0 bases and J by 5 bases, with 17 bases between the two germline ends. The CDR3 is 16 residues long. Germline V gene data show CDR1 as SGHNT and CDR2 as YYREEE (reference sequence).

The genes are TRBV4-1 and TRBJ1-1; D perhaps matches TRBD1 (6 bases). The CDR3 sequence is 17 residues long. Germline CDR1 reads MGHRA; CDR2 reads YSYEKL. V gave up 1 base and J gave up 5 bases, with 20 bases separating them. The CDR3 DNA reads as TGCGCCAGCAGCCAAGCCCCTGGGGGGGCCTTAAGTACTGAAGCTTTCTTT. The encoded protein is CASSQAPGGALSTEAFF.

J is TRBJ2-2 and V is TRBV6-5; 8 bases are a match to TRBD1. This CDR3 spans 15 amino acids. Germline loops: CDR1 MNHEY, CDR2 SVGAGI. V was clipped by 6 bases and J by 4 bases; unmatched bases: 7. CDR3 bases: TGTGCCAGCAGGAGGAGCACAGGGGGCACCGGGGAGCTGTTTTTT. This encodes CASRRSTGGTGELFF.

The V call is TRBV15, the J call TRBJ1-5; TRBD1 aligns across 9 bases. Unmatched junction bases numbered 4, after V lost 0 bases and J lost 7 bases. The CDR3 length is 15 residues. Germline V gene data show CDR1 as LNHNV and CDR2 as YYDKDF (reference sequence). CDR3 amino acids: CATSRDTGGGQPQHF. CDR3 nucleotide sequence: TGTGCCACCAGCAGAGACACAGGGGGCGGACAGCCCCAGCATTTT.

The chain uses TRBV5-1 and TRBJ2-1; D remains unclear. The V gene's germline CDR1 is SGHRS and CDR2 YFSETQ. The V gene lost 0 bases and the J gene lost 4 bases, with 5 bases spanning the gap. This CDR3 has 13 amino acids. In nucleotides, the CDR3 is TGCGCCAGCAGCTTGGTTGGGTACAATGAGCAGTTCTTC. Its translation is CASSLVGYNEQFF.

The gene calls are TRBV5-4 and TRBJ2-7, with D uncertain. Germline values: CDR1 SGHNT, CDR2 YYREEE (reference sequence). This CDR3 spans 15 amino acids. Deletions cut 3 bases from V and 2 bases from J, with 15 bases between. The CDR3 loop is CASSSPGSRPYEQYF. Here the CDR3 DNA reads TGTGCCAGCAGCTCCCCAGGTTCCCGCCCCTACGAGCAGTACTTC. Full variable domain (outside the CDR3, taken from reference TRBV5-4 and TRBJ2-7): ETGVTQSPTHLIKTRGQQVTLRCSSQSGHNTVSWYQQALGQGPQFIFQYYREEENGRGNFPPRFSGLQFPNYSSELNVNALELDDSALYLCASSSPGSRPYEQYFGPGTRLTVT.

The chain carries TRBV21-1 and TRBJ2-5; the table's D gene call, TRBD2, was not cross checked with the DNA. TRBV21-1 is an annotated pseudogene. The CDR3 runs to 14 residues. The CDR3 coding sequence is TGTGCCAGCAGCAAAAGGACTAGAGGAGAGACCCAGTACTTC. Its protein is CASSKRTRGETQYF.